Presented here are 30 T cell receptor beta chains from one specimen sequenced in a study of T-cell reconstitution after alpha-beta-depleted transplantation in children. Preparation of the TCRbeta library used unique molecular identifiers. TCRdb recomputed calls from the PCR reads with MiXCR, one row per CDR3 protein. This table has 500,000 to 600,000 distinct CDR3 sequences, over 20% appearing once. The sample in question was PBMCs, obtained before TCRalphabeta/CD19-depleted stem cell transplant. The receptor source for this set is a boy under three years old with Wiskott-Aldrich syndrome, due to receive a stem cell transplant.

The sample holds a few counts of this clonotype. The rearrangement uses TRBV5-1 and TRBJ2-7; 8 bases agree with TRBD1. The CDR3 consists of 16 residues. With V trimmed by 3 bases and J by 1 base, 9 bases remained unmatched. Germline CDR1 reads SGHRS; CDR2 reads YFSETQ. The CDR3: CASSYSGTGVSYEQYF. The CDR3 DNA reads TGCGCCAGCAGCTACTCCGGGACAGGAGTTTCCTACGAGCAGTACTTC.

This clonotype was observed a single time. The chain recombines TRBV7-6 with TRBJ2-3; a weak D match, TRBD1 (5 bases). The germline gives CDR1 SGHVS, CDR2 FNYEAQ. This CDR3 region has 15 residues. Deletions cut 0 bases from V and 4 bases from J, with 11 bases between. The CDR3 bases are TGTGCCAGCAGCTTAGCGTACGACAGCCCAGATACGCAGTATTTT. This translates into CASSLAYDSPDTQYF. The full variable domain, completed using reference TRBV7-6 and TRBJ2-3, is GAGVSQSPRYKVTKRGQDVALRCDPISGHVSLYWYRQALGQGPEFLTYFNYEAQQDKSGLPNDRFSAERPEGSISTLTIQRTEQRDSAMYRCASSLAYDSPDTQYFGPGTRLTVL.

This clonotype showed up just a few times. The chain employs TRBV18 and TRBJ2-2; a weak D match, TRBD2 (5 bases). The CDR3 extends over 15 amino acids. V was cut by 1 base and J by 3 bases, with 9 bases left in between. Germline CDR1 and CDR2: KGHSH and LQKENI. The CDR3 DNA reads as TGTGCCAGCTCACCACTACTCGGGGACACCGGGGAGCTGTTTTTT. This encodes CASSPLLGDTGELFF.

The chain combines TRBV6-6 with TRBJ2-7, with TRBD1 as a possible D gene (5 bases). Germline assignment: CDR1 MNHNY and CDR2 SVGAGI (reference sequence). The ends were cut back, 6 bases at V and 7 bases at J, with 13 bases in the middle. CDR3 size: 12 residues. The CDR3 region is CASSLRDGEQYF. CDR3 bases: TGTGCCAGCAGCCTCAGGGATGGAGAGCAGTACTTC.

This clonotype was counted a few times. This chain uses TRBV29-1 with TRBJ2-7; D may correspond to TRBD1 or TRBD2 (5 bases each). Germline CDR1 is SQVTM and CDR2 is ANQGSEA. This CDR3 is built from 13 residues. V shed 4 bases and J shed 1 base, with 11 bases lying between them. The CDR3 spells CSVAGRASYEQYF. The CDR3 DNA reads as TGCAGCGTTGCGGGACGGGCATCCTACGAGCAGTACTTC.

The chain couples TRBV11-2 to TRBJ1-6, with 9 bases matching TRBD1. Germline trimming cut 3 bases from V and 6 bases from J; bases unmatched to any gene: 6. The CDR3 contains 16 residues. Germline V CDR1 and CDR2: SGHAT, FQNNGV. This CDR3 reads CASSFSGTGPNSPLHF. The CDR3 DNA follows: TGTGCCAGCAGCTTCTCCGGGACAGGGCCTAATTCACCCCTCCACTTT.

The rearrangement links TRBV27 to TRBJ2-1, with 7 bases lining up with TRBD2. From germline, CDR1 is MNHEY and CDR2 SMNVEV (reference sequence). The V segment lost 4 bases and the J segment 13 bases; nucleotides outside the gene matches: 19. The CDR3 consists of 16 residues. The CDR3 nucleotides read TGTGCCAGCAGTTCAAGGGGCCCGGGGGACTACCGGAGTCAGTTCTTC. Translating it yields CASSSRGPGDYRSQFF.

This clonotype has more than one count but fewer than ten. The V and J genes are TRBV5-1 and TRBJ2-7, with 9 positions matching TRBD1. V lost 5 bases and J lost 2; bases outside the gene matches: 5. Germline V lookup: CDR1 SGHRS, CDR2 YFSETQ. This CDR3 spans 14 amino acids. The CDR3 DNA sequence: TGCGCCAGCAGACGACAGGGGGATACCTACGAGCAGTACTTC. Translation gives CASRRQGDTYEQYF.

This chain's CDR3 is CASYRPSGASSYEQYF. Written as DNA, the CDR3 is TGTGCCAGTTACCGTCCTAGCGGGGCAAGCTCCTACGAGCAGTACTTC. The gene calls are TRBV6-1 and TRBJ2-7; TRBD2 matches at 9 bases. Germline V lookup: CDR1 MNHNS, CDR2 SASEGT. This CDR3 has 16 residues. J was trimmed by 0 bases and V by 9 bases; bases with no gene match: 12.

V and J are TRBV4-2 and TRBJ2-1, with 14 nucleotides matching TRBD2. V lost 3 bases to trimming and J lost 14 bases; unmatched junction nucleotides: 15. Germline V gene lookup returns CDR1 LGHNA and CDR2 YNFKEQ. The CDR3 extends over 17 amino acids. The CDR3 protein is CASSHSPGLAGVYGKFF. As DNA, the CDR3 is TGTGCCAGCAGCCATTCGCCGGGACTAGCGGGAGTCTACGGGAAGTTCTTC.

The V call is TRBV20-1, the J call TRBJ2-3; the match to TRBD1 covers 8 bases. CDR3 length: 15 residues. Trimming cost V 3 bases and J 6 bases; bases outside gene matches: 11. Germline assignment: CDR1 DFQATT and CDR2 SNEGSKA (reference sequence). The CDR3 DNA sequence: TGCAGTGCTAGCTTACCGACAGGGGCAGGCGATACGCAGTATTTT. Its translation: CSASLPTGAGDTQYF.

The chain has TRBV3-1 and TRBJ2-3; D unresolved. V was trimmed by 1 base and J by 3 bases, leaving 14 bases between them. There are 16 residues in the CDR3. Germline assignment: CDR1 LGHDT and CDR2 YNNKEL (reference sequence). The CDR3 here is CASSQAKDQLTDTQYF. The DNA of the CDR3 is TGTGCCAGCAGCCAAGCAAAGGACCAACTAACAGATACGCAGTATTTT.

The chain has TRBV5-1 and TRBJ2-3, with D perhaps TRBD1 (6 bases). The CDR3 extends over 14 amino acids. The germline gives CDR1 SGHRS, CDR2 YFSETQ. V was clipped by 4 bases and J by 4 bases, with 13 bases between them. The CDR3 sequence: CASSLTDRADTQYF. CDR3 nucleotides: TGCGCCAGCAGCCTTACGGACAGAGCAGATACGCAGTATTTT.

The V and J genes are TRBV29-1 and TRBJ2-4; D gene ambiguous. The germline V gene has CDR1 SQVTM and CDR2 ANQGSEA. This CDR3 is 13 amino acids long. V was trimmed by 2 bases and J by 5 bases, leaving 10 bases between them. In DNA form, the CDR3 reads TGCAGCGTTGAAACAGCACCACAAAACATTCAGTACTTC. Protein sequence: CSVETAPQNIQYF.

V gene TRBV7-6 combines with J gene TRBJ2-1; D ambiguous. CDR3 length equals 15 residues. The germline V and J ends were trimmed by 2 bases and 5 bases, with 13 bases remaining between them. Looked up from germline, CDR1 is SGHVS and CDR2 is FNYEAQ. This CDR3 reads CASSLWDTQDNEQFF. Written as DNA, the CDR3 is TGTGCCAGCAGCTTATGGGATACCCAAGACAATGAGCAGTTCTTC. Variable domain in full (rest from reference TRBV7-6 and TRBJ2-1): GAGVSQSPRYKVTKRGQDVALRCDPISGHVSLYWYRQALGQGPEFLTYFNYEAQQDKSGLPNDRFSAERPEGSISTLTIQRTEQRDSAMYRCASSLWDTQDNEQFFGPGTRLTVL.

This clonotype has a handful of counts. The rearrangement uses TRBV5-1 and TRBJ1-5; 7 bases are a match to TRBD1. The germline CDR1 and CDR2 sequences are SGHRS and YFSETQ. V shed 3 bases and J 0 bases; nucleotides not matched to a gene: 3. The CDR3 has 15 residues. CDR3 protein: CASSSGTDSNQPQHF. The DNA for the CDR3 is TGCGCCAGCAGCTCCGGGACAGATAGCAATCAGCCCCAGCATTTT.

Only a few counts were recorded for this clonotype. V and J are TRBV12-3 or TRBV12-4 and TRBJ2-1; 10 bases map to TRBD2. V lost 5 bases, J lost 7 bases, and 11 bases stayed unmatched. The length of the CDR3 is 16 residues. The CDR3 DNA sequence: TGTGCCAGCAGTAGTCTTCTAGCGGGAGAACCAAATGAGCAGTTCTTC. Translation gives CASSSLLAGEPNEQFF.

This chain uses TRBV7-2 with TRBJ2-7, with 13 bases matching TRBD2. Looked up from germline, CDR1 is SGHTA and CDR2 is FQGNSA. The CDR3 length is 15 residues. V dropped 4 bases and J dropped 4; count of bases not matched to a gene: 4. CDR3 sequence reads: CASSWTSGREYEQYF. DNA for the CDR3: TGTGCCAGCAGCTGGACTAGCGGGAGAGAGTACGAGCAGTACTTC. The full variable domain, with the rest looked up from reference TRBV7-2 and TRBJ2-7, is GAGVSQSPSNKVTEKGKDVELRCDPISGHTALYWYRQSLGQGLEFLIYFQGNSAPDKSGLPSDRFSAERTGGSVSTLTIQRTQQEDSAVYLCASSWTSGREYEQYFGPGTRLTVT.

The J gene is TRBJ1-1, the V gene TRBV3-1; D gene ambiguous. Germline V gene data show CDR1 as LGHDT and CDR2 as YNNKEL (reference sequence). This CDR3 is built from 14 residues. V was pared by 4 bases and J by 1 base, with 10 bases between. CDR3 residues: CASSRRVENTEAFF. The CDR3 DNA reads TGTGCCAGCAGCCGGAGGGTTGAGAACACTGAAGCTTTCTTT. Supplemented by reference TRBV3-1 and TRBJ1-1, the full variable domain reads DTAVSQTPKYLVTQMGNDKSIKCEQNLGHDTMYWYKQDSKKFLKIMFSYNNKELIINETVPNRFSPKSPDKAHLNLHINSLELGDSAVYFCASSRRVENTEAFFGQGTRLTVV.

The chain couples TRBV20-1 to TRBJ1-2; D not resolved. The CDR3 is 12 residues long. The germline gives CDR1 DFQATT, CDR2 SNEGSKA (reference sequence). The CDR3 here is CTSPPANYGYTF. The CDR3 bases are TGCACCTCACCGCCAGCTAACTATGGCTACACCTTC.

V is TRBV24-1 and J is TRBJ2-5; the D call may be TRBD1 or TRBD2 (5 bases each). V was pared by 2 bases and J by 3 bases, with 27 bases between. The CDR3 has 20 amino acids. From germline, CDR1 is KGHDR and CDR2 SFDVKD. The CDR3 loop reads CATSDYEGLGRRAQKETQYF. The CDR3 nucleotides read TGTGCCACCAGTGATTATGAGGGGTTAGGACGGCGCGCGCAGAAAGAGACCCAGTACTTC.

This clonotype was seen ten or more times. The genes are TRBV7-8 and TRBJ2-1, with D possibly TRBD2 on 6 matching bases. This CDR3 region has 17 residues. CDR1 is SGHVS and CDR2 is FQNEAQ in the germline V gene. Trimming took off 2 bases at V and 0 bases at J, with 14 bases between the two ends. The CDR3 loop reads CASSLTGSGASYNEQFF. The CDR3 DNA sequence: TGTGCCAGCAGCTTAACCGGGTCGGGAGCCTCCTACAATGAGCAGTTCTTC. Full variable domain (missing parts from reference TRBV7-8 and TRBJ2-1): GAGVSQSPRYKVAKRGQDVALRCDPISGHVSLFWYQQALGQGPEFLTYFQNEAQLDKSGLPSDRFFAERPEGSVSTLKIQRTQQEDSAVYLCASSLTGSGASYNEQFFGPGTRLTVL.

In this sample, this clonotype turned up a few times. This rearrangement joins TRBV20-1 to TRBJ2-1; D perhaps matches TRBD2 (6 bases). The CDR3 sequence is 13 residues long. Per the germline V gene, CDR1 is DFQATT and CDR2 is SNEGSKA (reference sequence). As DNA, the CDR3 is TGCTCGTTAGCGGCTACATTCTACAATGAGCAGTTCTTC. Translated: CSLAATFYNEQFF.

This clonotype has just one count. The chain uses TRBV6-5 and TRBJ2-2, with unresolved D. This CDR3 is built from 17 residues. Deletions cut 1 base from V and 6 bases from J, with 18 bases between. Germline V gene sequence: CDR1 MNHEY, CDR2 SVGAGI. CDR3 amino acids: CASSYYPGTAKAGELFF. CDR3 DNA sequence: TGTGCCAGCAGTTACTACCCAGGCACAGCGAAGGCCGGGGAGCTGTTTTTT.

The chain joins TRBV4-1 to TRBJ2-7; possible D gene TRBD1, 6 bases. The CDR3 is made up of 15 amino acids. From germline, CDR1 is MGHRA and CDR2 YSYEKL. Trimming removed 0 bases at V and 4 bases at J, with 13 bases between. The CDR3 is CASSQEDRAVYEQYF. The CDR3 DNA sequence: TGCGCCAGCAGCCAAGAGGACAGAGCGGTTTACGAGCAGTACTTC.

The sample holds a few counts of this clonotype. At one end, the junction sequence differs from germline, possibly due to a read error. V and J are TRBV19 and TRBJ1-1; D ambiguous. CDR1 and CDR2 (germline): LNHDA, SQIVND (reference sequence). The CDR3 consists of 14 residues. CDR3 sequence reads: CASSIMAANTEAFF. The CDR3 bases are TGTGCCAGTAGTATAATGGCAGCGAACACTGAAGCTTTTTTT. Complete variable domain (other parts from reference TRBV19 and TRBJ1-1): DGGITQSPKYLFRKEGQNVTLSCEQNLNHDAMYWYRQDPGQGLRLIYYSQIVNDFQKGDIAEGYSVSREKKESFPLTVTSAQKNPTAFYLCASSIMAANTEAFFGQGTRLTVV.

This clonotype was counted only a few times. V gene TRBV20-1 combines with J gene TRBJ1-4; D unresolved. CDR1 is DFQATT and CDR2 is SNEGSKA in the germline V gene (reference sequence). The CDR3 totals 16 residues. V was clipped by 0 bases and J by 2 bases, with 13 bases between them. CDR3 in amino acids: CSARDFIGGTNEKLFF. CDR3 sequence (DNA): TGCAGTGCTAGAGACTTTATCGGCGGGACTAATGAAAAACTGTTTTTT.

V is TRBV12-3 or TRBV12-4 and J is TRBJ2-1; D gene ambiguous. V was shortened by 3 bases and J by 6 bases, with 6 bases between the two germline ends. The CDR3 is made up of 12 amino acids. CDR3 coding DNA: TGTGCCAGCAGTTTCCAAGTCAATGAGCAGTTCTTC. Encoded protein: CASSFQVNEQFF.

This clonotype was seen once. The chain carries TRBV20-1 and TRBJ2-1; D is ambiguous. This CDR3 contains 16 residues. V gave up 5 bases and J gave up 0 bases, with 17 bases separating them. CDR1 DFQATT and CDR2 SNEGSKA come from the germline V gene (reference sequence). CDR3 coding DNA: TGCAGTGCTCTTCTTCGGACGGCGAGCTCCTACAATGAGCAGTTCTTC. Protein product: CSALLRTASSYNEQFF.

DNA of the CDR3: TGTGCCAGCAGCTTAAAAGGAGGGGCTGGCTACAATGAGCAGTTCTTC. It specifies CASSLKGGAGYNEQFF. The gene calls are TRBV7-3 and TRBJ2-1; D is possibly TRBD2 (6 bases). Looked up from germline, CDR1 is SGHTA and CDR2 is FQGTGA. V lost 1 base and J 3 bases, leaving 13 bases between the germline ends. This CDR3 comprises 16 residues.